The sample holds one count of the clone carrying this T cell receptor (beta chain). This specimen comes from a study of blood T cell repertoires in COVID-19. Assay: immunoSEQ multiplex PCR; the TCRdb copy retains only in-frame clones and omits some. The table includes around 110,000 clones, over 70% detected once. Trimming took 0 bases from V and 1 from J, leaving 9 bases between them. Germline-derived CDR1 and CDR2 are MNHNY and SVGAGI (reference sequence). The CDR3 spans 15 residues. Sequenced input: peripheral blood. This sequence joins TRBV6-6 and TRBJ1-2, with a tentative D call TRBD1 (6 bases). This receptor was identified in a woman aged 70-85 years with acute or convalescent COVID-19. For the CDR3, the DNA is TGTGCCAGCAGTTACTCGGACAGCATTAACTATGGCTACACCTTC. Residues: CASSYSDSINYGYTF.